This T cell receptor beta chain was observed in a study of OX40 agonist ivuxolimab in advanced cancers. About the research overall: At 65% to 90% male, the cohort had a mean age of about 55 years, ranging from about 20 to 90.

For this clone: What it binds is unknown.

Germline-derived CDR1 and CDR2 are ENHRY and SYGVKD. CDR3 length: 16 amino acids. Trimming at V came to 8 bases and at J to 3 bases, leaving 14 bases not matched to a gene. Findings and limits, study-wide: Among expanded peripheral T cells, antigen specificity went undetermined. The 0.1-3.0 mg/kg partial responders had among the lowest clonal expansion.

The table came from immunoSEQ multiplex PCR; TCRdb's copy has only in-frame clones and leaves some out. Of roughly 110,000 clones in the sample, about nine tenths were seen once. This TCR was sampled from an adult with an advanced solid tumor such as melanoma, head and neck, liver or kidney cancer. The chain combines TRBV10-3 with TRBJ1-2, with 8 bases fitting TRBD1. The material was CD4+ or CD8+ T cells sorted from blood, obtained in a trial of the OX40 agonist ivuxolimab. CDR3 protein: CAIGPGQAAGDYGYTF. The CDR3 coding sequence is TGTGCCATCGGACCGGGACAGGCAGCCGGTGACTATGGCTACACCTTC.